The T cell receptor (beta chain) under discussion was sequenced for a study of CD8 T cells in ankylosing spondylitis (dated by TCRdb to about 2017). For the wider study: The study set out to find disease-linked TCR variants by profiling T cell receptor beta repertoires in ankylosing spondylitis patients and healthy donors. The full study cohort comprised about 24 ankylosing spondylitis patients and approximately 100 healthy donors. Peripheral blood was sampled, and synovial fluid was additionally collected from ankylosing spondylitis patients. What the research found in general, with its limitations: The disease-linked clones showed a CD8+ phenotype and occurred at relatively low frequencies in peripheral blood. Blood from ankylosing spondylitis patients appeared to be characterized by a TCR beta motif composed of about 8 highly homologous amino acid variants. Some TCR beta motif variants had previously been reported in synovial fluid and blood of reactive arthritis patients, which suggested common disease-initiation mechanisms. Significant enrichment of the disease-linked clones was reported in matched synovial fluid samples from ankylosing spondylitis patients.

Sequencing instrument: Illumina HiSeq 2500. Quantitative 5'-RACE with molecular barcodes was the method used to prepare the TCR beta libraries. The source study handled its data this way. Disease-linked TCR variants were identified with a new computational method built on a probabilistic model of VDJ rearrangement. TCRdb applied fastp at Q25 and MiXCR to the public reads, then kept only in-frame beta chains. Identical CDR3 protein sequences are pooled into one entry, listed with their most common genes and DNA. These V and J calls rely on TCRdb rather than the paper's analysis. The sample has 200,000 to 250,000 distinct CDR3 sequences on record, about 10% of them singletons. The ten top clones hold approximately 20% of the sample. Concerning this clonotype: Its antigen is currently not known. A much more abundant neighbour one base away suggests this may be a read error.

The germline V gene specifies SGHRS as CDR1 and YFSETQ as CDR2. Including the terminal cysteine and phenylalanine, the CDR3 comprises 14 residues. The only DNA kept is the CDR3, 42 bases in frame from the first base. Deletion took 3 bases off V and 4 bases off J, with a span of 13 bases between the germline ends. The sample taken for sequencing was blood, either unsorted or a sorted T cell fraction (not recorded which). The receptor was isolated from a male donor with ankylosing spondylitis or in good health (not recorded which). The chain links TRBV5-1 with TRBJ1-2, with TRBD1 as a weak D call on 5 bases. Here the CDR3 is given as CASSSVRQIYGYTF. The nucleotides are TGCGCCAGCAGCTCAGTTCGACAGATCTATGGCTACACCTTC.